The T cell receptor (beta chain) described here comes from a study of blood T cell repertoires in COVID-19. Study details: Acute-phase and convalescent COVID-19 samples originated in the United States, Italy and Spain.

Data came from immunoSEQ multiplex PCR; TCRdb stores just in-frame clones and leaves some out. The sample records 70,000 to 100,000 clones, around 80% being singletons. The germline V gene encodes CDR1 MGHRA and CDR2 YSYEKL. The CDR3 contains 15 residues. The germline V and J ends were trimmed by 2 bases and 5 bases, with 13 bases remaining between them. This clone appeared a few times. This chain joins TRBV4-1 and TRBJ2-1, with D maybe TRBD1 (5 bases). This TCR came from a man aged 45-60 years with active or convalescent COVID-19. The sample was peripheral blood. CDR3 nucleotide sequence: TGCGCCAGCAGCCAACTAGGGGTTCGGAACAATGAGCAGTTCTTC. Protein product: CASSQLGVRNNEQFF.